Sequencing of this T cell receptor beta chain was carried out in a study of brain T cells in children with intractable seizures. Study-level findings and limits: Clones missing pre-surgery may reflect undersampling of that blood sample. Patients' HCMV serostatus was unknown; virus specificity rests on CDR3 similarity alone.

Surgery cases with the highest brain T cell transcript signatures were chosen for sequencing. Remarks on this clone: Its antigen is still unknown.

TCRdb's copy holds only in-frame clones and misses some; the assay was immunoSEQ multiplex PCR. The sample includes about 64,000 clones, roughly 95% seen only once; the top ten take roughly 0.38%. The CDR3 consists of 16 residues. The germline V gene has CDR1 LNHDA and CDR2 SQIVND (reference sequence). V lost 10 bases to trimming and J lost 0 bases, with 16 bases between them. This specimen was peripheral blood, taken at surgery. The origin of this receptor is a boy under two years old with focal cortical dysplasia and intractable seizures. The gene calls are TRBV19 and TRBJ2-6; tentative D call: TRBD2 (5 bases). Here the CDR3 reads CATRGGNRSGANVLTF. The CDR3 region has the DNA TGTGCCACCCGTGGAGGCAACCGCTCTGGGGCCAACGTCCTGACTTTC.